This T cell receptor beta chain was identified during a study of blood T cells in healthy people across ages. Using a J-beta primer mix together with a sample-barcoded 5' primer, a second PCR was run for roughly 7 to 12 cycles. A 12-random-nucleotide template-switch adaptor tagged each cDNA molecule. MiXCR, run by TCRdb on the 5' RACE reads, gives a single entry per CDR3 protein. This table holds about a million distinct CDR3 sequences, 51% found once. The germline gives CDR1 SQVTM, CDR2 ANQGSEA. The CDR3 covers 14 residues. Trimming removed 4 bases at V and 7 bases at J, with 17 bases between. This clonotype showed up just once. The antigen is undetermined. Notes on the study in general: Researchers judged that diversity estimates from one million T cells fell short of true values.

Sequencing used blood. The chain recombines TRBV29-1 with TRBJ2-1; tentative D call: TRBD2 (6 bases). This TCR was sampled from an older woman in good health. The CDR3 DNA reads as TGCAGCGTTGGAGGGGCGGCAGGGACTAATGAGCAGTTCTTC. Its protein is CSVGGAAGTNEQFF.